The clone carrying this T cell receptor beta chain was picked up one time. Its antigen is as yet unknown. Unmatched junction bases numbered 10, after V lost 5 bases and J lost 6 bases. The CDR3 is made up of 16 amino acids. CDR1 is SGHTA and CDR2 is FQGNSA in the germline V gene. Treatment of the sample: approximately 9-day PBMC culture with coronavirus spike peptide pools or control peptides (ViraFEST assay). ViraFEST sequenced TCRs after peptide-pool expansion of antigen-specific T cells. The record originates from a study of vaccination and CD4 T cells after COVID-19. Whole-study context: Recovered-phase convalescent patients showed SARS-CoV-2 positivity by nasal swab PCR; 9 or 10 were mild, one severe. Four females and six males made up the convalescents, with two Hispanic.

The Oncomine TCR Beta short-read assay sequenced DNA from cultured CD4+ T cells. Using its own MiXCR run on the PCR reads, TCRdb lists one record per CDR3 protein. The sample lists 2,500 to 3,000 distinct CDR3 sequences; 25% to 40% were seen once. V usage is TRBV7-2 and J usage is TRBJ2-3, with 11 bases lining up with TRBD2. This receptor was taken from a human donor who had recovered from COVID-19. Sequenced sample: CD4+ T cells from blood, cultured in vitro. CDR3 coding DNA: TGTGCCAGCAGCCCGCAAACTAGCGGGGGTGCGGATACGCAGTATTTT. Translating it yields CASSPQTSGGADTQYF.